The text below deals with one T cell receptor (beta chain). What it binds is not known. This entry comes from a study of siplizumab effects on memory and regulatory T cells. Study-wide points: It seemed that naive T cells were more diverse than memory cells and were major contributors to the alloresponse.

Produced via immunoSEQ multiplex PCR; TCRdb's table is partial and in-frame only. This table holds about 120,000 clones, roughly 94% found once. CDR3 length equals 10 residues. Looked up from germline, CDR1 is DFQATT and CDR2 is SNEGSKA (reference sequence). Sequenced material: non-Treg CD4+ T cells sorted from blood. This sequence joins TRBV20-1 and TRBJ1-2; the D is unclear. This TCR was recovered from a human donor in good health. The CDR3 nucleotides read TGCAGAGCTTCTAACTATGGCTACACCTTC. This sequence encodes CRASNYGYTF.